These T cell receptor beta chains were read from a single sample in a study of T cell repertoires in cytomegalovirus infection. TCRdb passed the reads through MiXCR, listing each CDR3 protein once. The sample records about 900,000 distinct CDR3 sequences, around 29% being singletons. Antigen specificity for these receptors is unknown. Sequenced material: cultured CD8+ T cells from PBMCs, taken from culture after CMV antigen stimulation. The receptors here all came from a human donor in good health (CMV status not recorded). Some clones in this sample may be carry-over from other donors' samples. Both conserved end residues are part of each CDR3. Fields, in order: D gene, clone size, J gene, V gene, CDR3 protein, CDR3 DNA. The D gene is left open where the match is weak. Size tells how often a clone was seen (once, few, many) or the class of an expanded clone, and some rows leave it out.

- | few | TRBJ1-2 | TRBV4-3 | CASSQDPPEPHGYTF | TGCGCCAGCAGCCAAGATCCCCCAGAACCACATGGCTACACCTTC
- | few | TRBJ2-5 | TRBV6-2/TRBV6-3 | CASSPYVTGETQYF | TGTGCCAGCAGTCCTTACGTAACGGGGGAGACCCAGTACTTC
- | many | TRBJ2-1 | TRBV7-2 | CASILRGTPYNEQFF | TGTGCCAGCATCCTACGGGGGACCCCGTACAATGAGCAGTTCTTC
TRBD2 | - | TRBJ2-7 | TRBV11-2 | CASSVGLAGVANEQYF | TGTGCCAGCAGCGTGGGACTAGCGGGGGTAGCTAACGAGCAGTACTTC
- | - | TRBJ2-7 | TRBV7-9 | CASSPPGTVAYEQYF | TGTGCCAGCAGCCCTCCCGGGACGGTCGCCTACGAGCAGTACTTC
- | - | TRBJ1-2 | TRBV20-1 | CSASPRFGGYTF | TGCAGTGCTAGCCCCAGGTTTGGTGGCTACACCTTC
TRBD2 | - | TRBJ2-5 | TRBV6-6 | CASSYSYLAGGQETQYF | TGTGCCAGCAGTTACTCGTACCTAGCGGGGGGGCAAGAGACCCAGTACTTC
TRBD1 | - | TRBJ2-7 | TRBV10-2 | CASIGTAPYEQYF | TGCGCCAGCATTGGGACAGCGCCCTACGAGCAGTACTTC
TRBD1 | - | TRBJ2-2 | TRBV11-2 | CASSWGTGGAGELFF | TGTGCCAGCAGCTGGGGGACAGGGGGCGCCGGGGAGCTGTTTTTT
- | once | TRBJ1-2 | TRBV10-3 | CATLSTGANYGYTF | TGTGCCACCCTCTCGACCGGAGCTAACTATGGCTACACCTTC
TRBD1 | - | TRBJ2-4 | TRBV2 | CASWDREAKNIQYF | TGTGCCAGCTGGGACAGGGAGGCCAAAAACATTCAGTACTTC
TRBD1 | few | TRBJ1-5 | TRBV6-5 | CASSAAGGDNQPQHF | TGTGCCAGCAGTGCGGCAGGGGGCGACAATCAGCCCCAGCATTTT
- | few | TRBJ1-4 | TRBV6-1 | CASSAETGGTNEKLFF | TGTGCCAGCAGTGCAGAGACGGGAGGTACTAATGAAAAACTGTTTTTT
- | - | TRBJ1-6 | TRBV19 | CASSPGQAYSPLHF | TGTGCCAGTAGCCCGGGACAAGCTTATTCACCCCTCCACTTT
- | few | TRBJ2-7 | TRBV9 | CASSSRTGVEQYF | TGTGCCAGCAGTTCCAGGACCGGGGTGGAGCAGTACTTC
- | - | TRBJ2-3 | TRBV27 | CASRPRGRATDTQYF | TGTGCCAGCAGGCCCAGGGGCCGGGCCACAGATACGCAGTATTTT
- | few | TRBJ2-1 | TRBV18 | CASSPEGFEQFF | TGTGCCAGCTCACCAGAGGGGTTTGAGCAGTTCTTC
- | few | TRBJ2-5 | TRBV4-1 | CASSQGSSGETQYF | TGCGCCAGCAGCCAAGGGTCGAGTGGAGAGACCCAGTACTTC
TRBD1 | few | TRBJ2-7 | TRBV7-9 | CASSSGTVPASYEQYF | TGTGCCAGCAGCTCGGGGACAGTACCCGCCTCCTACGAGCAGTACTTC
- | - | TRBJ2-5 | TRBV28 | CGSSRVTRGGGQETQYF | TGTGGCAGCTCCCGAGTGACGCGGGGAGGGGGACAAGAGACCCAGTACTTC
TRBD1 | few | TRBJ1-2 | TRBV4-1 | CASSQMGQANYGYTF | TGCGCCAGCAGCCAAATGGGACAGGCTAACTATGGCTACACCTTC
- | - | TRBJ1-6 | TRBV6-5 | CASSYGVDNSPLHF | TGTGCCAGCAGTTACGGGGTCGATAATTCACCCCTCCACTTT
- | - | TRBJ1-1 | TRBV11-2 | CASSLVGQTVNTEAFF | TGTGCCAGCAGCTTAGTTGGACAAACAGTGAACACTGAAGCTTTCTTT
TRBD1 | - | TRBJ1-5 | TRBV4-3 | CASSQDVAGGARQPQHF | TGCGCCAGCAGCCAAGACGTCGCAGGGGGCGCTCGGCAGCCCCAGCATTTT
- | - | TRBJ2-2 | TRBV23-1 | CASSQYTHRTGELFF | TGCGCCAGCAGTCAATATACACATCGGACCGGGGAGCTGTTTTTT
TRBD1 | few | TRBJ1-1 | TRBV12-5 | CASGLNPTGVGAFF | TGTGCTAGTGGTTTGAATCCCACAGGGGTCGGAGCTTTCTTT
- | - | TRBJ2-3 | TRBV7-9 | CASSPGAGSTDTQYF | TGTGCCAGCAGCCCCGGGGCGGGGAGCACAGATACGCAGTATTTT
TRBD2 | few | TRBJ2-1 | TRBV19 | CASSIVGPWTSGTYNEQFF | TGTGCCAGTAGTATAGTCGGTCCCTGGACTAGCGGTACCTACAATGAGCAGTTCTTC